Given below is one T cell receptor beta chain in context. The V end was cut by 3 bases, the J end by 4 bases, with 10 bases between. The CDR3 has 14 residues. Per the germline V gene, CDR1 is SNHLY and CDR2 is FYNNEI. Enrollees, about 18 to 95 years old, lived in about two dozen US areas. Libraries were prepared by immunoSEQ multiplex PCR; TCRdb keeps only in-frame clonotypes and omits some of them. The sample has roughly 230,000 clones; approximately 84% are singletons. The entry originates in a study of blood T cell repertoires in COVID-19. Specimen: PBMCs or T cells enriched from blood (not recorded which). This chain joins TRBV2 and TRBJ2-1, with D possibly being TRBD2 (6 bases). The TCR sequence derives from a man between 50 and 59 years old who had recovered from COVID-19. The CDR3 DNA reads as TGTGCCAGCAGTGATCGGACTACTTACAATGAGCAGTTCTTC. The encoded protein is CASSDRTTYNEQFF.